One and the same sample provided the 27 T cell receptor beta chains below, sequenced in a study of vaccination effects on CD4 cells after COVID-19. Antigen-specific CD4+ T cells expanded by the ViraFEST assay with viral peptide pools were then sequenced. Subsequent to a culture period of nine to ten days, CD4+ T cells were isolated. The vaccine recipients had no prior SARS-CoV-2 infection, with negative nucleocapsid antibodies. These receptors have no known antigen. Here immunoSEQ multiplex PCR was the method, and the copy in TCRdb shows in-frame clones only, minus some. The table has about 25,000 clones, approximately 70% seen once. This sample comprised CD4+ T cells from PBMCs cultured with SARS-CoV-2 spike peptides, obtained before COVID-19 vaccination. All receptors come from a human donor who received a COVID-19 vaccine.

This clone has more than one count but fewer than ten. V usage is TRBV4-2 and J usage is TRBJ1-2, with 12 bases aligning to TRBD1. In germline, CDR1 is LGHNA, CDR2 YNFKEQ. V shed 0 bases, J shed 5 bases, and the junction held 7 bases outside the gene matches. The CDR3 totals 17 residues. Written as DNA, the CDR3 is TGTGCCAGCAGCCAAGATGGGACAGGGGGCGCGACTTATGGCTACACCTTC. This codes for CASSQDGTGGATYGYTF.

This clone was picked up a small number of times. This chain links TRBV5-4 with TRBJ2-5, with D possibly TRBD1 on 5 matching bases. The length of the CDR3 is 15 residues. Trimming cost V 2 bases and J 7 bases, with 18 bases left between them. The germline CDR1 and CDR2 sequences are SGHNT and YYREEE (reference sequence). The CDR3 loop reads CASSFGGHGSRTQYF. CDR3 sequence (DNA): TGTGCCAGCAGCTTTGGCGGACACGGAAGCCGGACCCAGTACTTC.

The chain has TRBV5-1 and TRBJ2-2; D gene uncertain. Trimming removed 4 bases from V and 0 bases from J, with 10 bases in between. The CDR3 is 15 residues long. From germline, CDR1 is SGHRS and CDR2 YFSETQ. As DNA, the CDR3 is TGCGCCAGCAGCAACGGAGCTACGAACACCGGGGAGCTGTTTTTT. This translates into CASSNGATNTGELFF.

V and J are TRBV4-2 and TRBJ2-5; TRBD1 matches 9 bases. Germline V lookup: CDR1 LGHNA, CDR2 YNFKEQ. With V trimmed by 3 bases and J by 2 bases, 7 bases remained unmatched. The CDR3 contains 16 residues. The CDR3 DNA follows: TGTGCCAGCAGCCAGCCCCCGGGACAGGGACAAGAGACCCAGTACTTC. This encodes CASSQPPGQGQETQYF.

The chain combines TRBV4-2 with TRBJ2-1, with TRBD2 matching 8 bases. From germline, CDR1 is LGHNA and CDR2 YNFKEQ. V trimming: 8 bases; J trimming: 0 bases; junction bases outside the gene matches: 6. The CDR3 runs 15 residues. CDR3 loop: CASHVSGSSYNEQFF. The CDR3, as DNA: TGTGCCAGCCACGTCAGCGGGAGCTCCTACAATGAGCAGTTCTTC.

The chain recombines TRBV7-6 with TRBJ2-1, with 11 bases aligning to TRBD2. The CDR3 extends over 15 amino acids. Trimming cost V 1 base and J 6 bases; bases outside gene matches: 2. CDR1 is SGHVS and CDR2 is FNYEAQ in the germline V gene. DNA of the CDR3: TGTGCCAGCAGCTTAGGACTAGCGGGGACCAATGAGCAGTTCTTC. Protein: CASSLGLAGTNEQFF.

This clone was found a few times. V and J are TRBV3-1 (or the pseudogene TRBV3-2) and TRBJ2-6; 14 positions match TRBD2. The CDR3 has 17 residues. Per the germline V gene, CDR1 is LGHDT and CDR2 is YNNKEL (reference sequence). V shed 4 bases, J shed 2 bases, and the junction held 1 base outside the gene matches. CDR3 DNA: TGTGCCAGCAGCCCGGGACTAGCGGGAGCTGGGGCCAACGTCCTGACTTTC. Amino acids: CASSPGLAGAGANVLTF.

The chain couples TRBV5-1 to TRBJ2-5; the match to TRBD2 covers 7 bases. V was pared by 2 bases and J by 5 bases, with 3 bases of the junction left unmatched. This CDR3 contains 13 residues. The germline CDR1 and CDR2 sequences are SGHRS and YFSETQ. Here the CDR3 reads CASSLMGGETQYF. Here the CDR3 DNA reads TGCGCCAGCAGCTTAATGGGGGGGGAGACCCAGTACTTC.

The chain carries TRBV5-1 and TRBJ2-5; 7 bases align to TRBD2. With V trimmed by 3 bases and J by 3 bases, 8 bases remained unmatched. The CDR3 is made up of 15 amino acids. Germline CDR1 and CDR2: SGHRS and YFSETQ. CDR3 nucleotides: TGCGCCAGCAGCTCCCCTGGCGGGGGTGAAGAGACCCAGTACTTC. This sequence encodes CASSSPGGGEETQYF.

The V call is TRBV23-1, the J call TRBJ2-1; D might be TRBD2 (5 bases). TRBV23-1 is identified as an open reading frame with a role that is uncertain. This CDR3 has 14 residues. With 8 bases removed from V and 4 bases from J, the gap between germline ends came to 15 bases. The CDR3 loop reads CASSYGVEYNEQFF. CDR3 bases: TGCGCCAGCTCATACGGGGTGGAGTACAATGAGCAGTTCTTC.

This rearrangement joins TRBV2 to TRBJ2-3, with D possibly TRBD1 on 5 matching bases. The CDR3 extends over 13 amino acids. Trimming took 10 bases from V and 3 from J, leaving 14 bases between them. Germline values: CDR1 SNHLY, CDR2 FYNNEI. CDR3 loop: CATTGAPTDTQYF. In DNA, the CDR3 is TGTGCCACCACTGGGGCCCCTACAGATACGCAGTATTTT. Based on the CDR3 plus reference TRBV2 and TRBJ2-3, the full variable domain is EPEVTQTPSHQVTQMGQEVILRCVPISNHLYFYWYRQILGQKVEFLVSFYNNEISEKSEIFDDQFSVERPDGSNFTLKIRSTKLEDSAMYFCATTGAPTDTQYFGPGTRLTVL.

J is TRBJ1-1 and V is TRBV7-9; D gene ambiguous. Germline CDR1 is SEHNR and CDR2 is FQNEAQ (reference sequence). V was cut by 5 bases and J by 3 bases, with 7 bases left in between. The CDR3 is made up of 12 amino acids. CDR3 DNA: TGTGCCAGCAGCACAGACGACACTGAAGCTTTCTTT. It codes for CASSTDDTEAFF. Complete variable domain (other parts from reference TRBV7-9 and TRBJ1-1): DTGVSQNPRHKITKRGQNVTFRCDPISEHNRLYWYRQTLGQGPEFLTYFQNEAQLEKSRLLSDRFSAERPKGSFSTLEIQRTEQGDSAMYLCASSTDDTEAFFGQGTRLTVV.

This clone was detected once. CDR3 nucleotide sequence: TGTGCCAGCAGCGTAGAGGCTCAGGGGAACTATGGCTACACCTTC. Its protein product is CASSVEAQGNYGYTF. The chain joins TRBV9 to TRBJ1-2, with D tentatively TRBD1 (6 bases). CDR3 length equals 15 residues. V gave up 0 bases and J gave up 2 bases, with 11 bases separating them. Germline CDR1 is SGDLS and CDR2 is YYNGEE.

This chain connects TRBV3-1 (or the pseudogene TRBV3-2) to TRBJ2-5, with D possibly being TRBD1 (5 bases). V lost 4 bases, J lost 3 bases, and 15 bases lay in between. Germline CDR1 reads LGHDT; CDR2 reads YNNKEL (reference sequence). The CDR3 has 15 residues. CDR3 residues: CASSRSSRDKETQYF. CDR3 nucleotide sequence: TGTGCCAGCAGCCGAAGCTCCAGGGATAAAGAGACCCAGTACTTC.

This clone was observed a handful of times. The gene calls are TRBV12-3 or TRBV12-4 and TRBJ1-3; D call uncertain. The CDR3 length is 13 residues. Between the trimmed V and J ends, which lost 5 bases and 6 bases, there was a span of 11 bases. In DNA, the CDR3 is TGTGCCAGCAGTGTGTCGGTGGAAAACACCATATATTTT. Its translation is CASSVSVENTIYF.

J is TRBJ1-4 and V is TRBV2, with TRBD1 matching over 7 bases. Germline assignment: CDR1 SNHLY and CDR2 FYNNEI. CDR3 length equals 14 residues. Trimming at V came to 6 bases and at J to 7 bases, leaving 8 bases not matched to a gene. In DNA, the CDR3 is TGTGCCAGCAGCGCTGACAGGGTGGCTGAAAAACTGTTTTTT. Translation: CASSADRVAEKLFF.

The rearrangement joins TRBV2 to TRBJ1-5; weak D call: TRBD1 (5 bases). The CDR3 is 14 residues long. The V and J ends lost 2 bases and 3 bases respectively, with 8 bases between them. Germline loops: CDR1 SNHLY, CDR2 FYNNEI. The CDR3 region is CASSEQGYNQPQHF. CDR3 coding DNA: TGTGCCAGCAGTGAACAGGGTTACAATCAGCCCCAGCATTTT.

The rearrangement uses TRBV5-1 and TRBJ1-2; TRBD1 is a possible D gene (6 bases). This CDR3 contains 14 residues. Germline V gene lookup returns CDR1 SGHRS and CDR2 YFSETQ. V shed 3 bases and J shed 6 bases, with 15 bases lying between them. The CDR3 loop is CASSSGGGGDGYTF. The CDR3 DNA follows: TGCGCCAGCAGCTCGGGGGGCGGAGGGGATGGCTACACCTTC.

J is TRBJ1-5 and V is TRBV28; D unresolved. This CDR3 is built from 10 residues. Germline values: CDR1 MDHEN, CDR2 SYDVKM. V gave up 2 bases and J gave up 9 bases, with 2 bases separating them. The CDR3 DNA follows: TGTGCCAGCAGTTTACGGCCCCAGCATTTT. It yields the protein CASSLRPQHF.

This clone was found once. This rearrangement joins TRBV7-6 to TRBJ2-3, with 11 bases aligning to TRBD2. The CDR3 covers 17 residues. From germline, CDR1 is SGHVS and CDR2 FNYEAQ. Trimming at V came to 7 bases and at J to 1 base, leaving 10 bases not matched to a gene. The CDR3 region is CASTLQTSGAGTDTQYF. CDR3 in DNA: TGTGCCAGCACCCTACAGACTAGCGGGGCGGGCACAGATACGCAGTATTTT.

CDR3 sequence: CASSPPSDSYEQYF. The CDR3 DNA sequence: TGCGCCAGCAGCCCACCGAGCGACTCCTACGAGCAGTACTTC. The chain couples TRBV5-1 to TRBJ2-7; no firm D call. Trimming stripped 4 bases from V and 0 bases from J, with 11 bases between. Germline values: CDR1 SGHRS, CDR2 YFSETQ. The CDR3 totals 14 residues.

This rearrangement joins TRBV7-8 to TRBJ2-7, with 10 bases aligning to TRBD2. Germline V gene data show CDR1 as SGHVS and CDR2 as FQNEAQ. J was trimmed by 3 bases and V by 5 bases; bases with no gene match: 7. The CDR3 spans 15 residues. CDR3 protein: CASSPRTSGYYEQYF. DNA of the CDR3: TGTGCCAGCAGCCCGCGGACTAGCGGTTACTACGAGCAGTACTTC.

The genes are TRBV7-9 and TRBJ1-1; a weak D match, TRBD1 (6 bases). The CDR3 loop spans 14 amino acids. Looked up from germline, CDR1 is SEHNR and CDR2 is FQNEAQ (reference sequence). V dropped 1 base and J dropped 4 bases, with 10 bases sitting between them. The CDR3 nucleotides read TGTGCCAGCAGCTTAGGCAGGGGTGGCACTGAAGCTTTCTTT. It codes for CASSLGRGGTEAFF.

The chain recombines TRBV7-9 with TRBJ2-7, with TRBD2 identical over 13 bases. The CDR3 is 15 amino acids. Trimming removed 4 bases from V and 3 bases from J; junction bases left unmatched: 3. Germline values: CDR1 SEHNR, CDR2 FQNEAQ (reference sequence). The CDR3 DNA reads as TGTGCCAGCAGCTCCGGACTAGCGGGAGACTACGAGCAGTACTTC. This translates into CASSSGLAGDYEQYF.

The rearrangement uses TRBV5-4 and TRBJ2-3, with D tentatively TRBD1 (5 bases). Germline CDR1 SGHNT, CDR2 YYREEE (reference sequence). V was pared by 1 base and J by 3 bases, with 9 bases between. The CDR3 runs to 14 residues. CDR3 amino acids: CASSLQGATDTQYF. In DNA, the CDR3 is TGTGCCAGCAGCTTGCAAGGGGCTACAGATACGCAGTATTTT.

The chain has TRBV29-1 and TRBJ2-6; D is unresolved. The CDR3 extends over 14 amino acids. Germline V CDR1 and CDR2: SQVTM, ANQGSEA. Trimming shortened V by 5 bases and J by 3 bases, and 11 bases separated the two germline ends. CDR3 bases: TGCAGCGTTCAGAAAGGGATTGGGGCCAACGTCCTGACTTTC. Translated: CSVQKGIGANVLTF.

This clone appeared once. The V gene is TRBV5-1, the J gene TRBJ2-2; 11 bases fit TRBD2. Germline-derived CDR1 and CDR2 are SGHRS and YFSETQ. Germline trimming cut 7 bases from V and 3 bases from J; bases unmatched to any gene: 5. The CDR3 consists of 15 residues. CDR3: CASGTSGGDTGELFF. The CDR3 DNA reads TGCGCCAGCGGTACTAGCGGGGGAGACACCGGGGAGCTGTTTTTT.